The TCR beta chain described here comes from a study of T cell responses to AZD1222 COVID-19 vaccine. Assay used: immunoSEQ multiplex PCR; TCRdb lists only in-frame clones, some missing. The table records 100,000 to 120,000 clones, about nine tenths of them present only once. In germline, CDR1 is LNHDA, CDR2 SQIVND (reference sequence). This CDR3 contains 14 residues. The V end was cut by 8 bases, the J end by 4 bases, with 17 bases between. The gene calls are TRBV19 and TRBJ1-1; possibly TRBD1 for D (6 bases). The sample in question was peripheral blood, obtained on day 0 of AZD1222 vaccination. This TCR was sampled from an adult in good health. CDR3 protein: CASSAEKGGTEAFF. CDR3 DNA sequence: TGTGCCAGTTCAGCAGAAAAGGGGGGCACTGAAGCTTTCTTT.